This entry concerns a single TCR beta chain. Antigen specificity is unknown. The assay was immunoSEQ multiplex PCR, and TCRdb's table has in-frame clones only and misses some. The sample comprises 120,000 or so clones, 80% of which are singletons, and 4.5% to 5.5% rests with the top ten. The sample comes from a study of a mutant IDH1 vaccine in newly diagnosed glioma. The wider study: First vaccine doses came 4-6 weeks after radiotherapy alone, or with temozolomide cycles. Earlier treatment was radiotherapy, temozolomide, or both, with most getting both.

General observations from the study: Top peripheral T cell clonotype shifts appeared unrelated to pseudoprogression.

The time point is: week 11, during vaccination. Topical imiquimod accompanied each vaccine dose, which consisted of 300 ug of mutant IDH1 20-mer peptide. There were new WHO grade 3 or 4 astrocytomas in the donors, and these were IDH1-mutant and ATRX-lost. Germline values: CDR1 MNHEY, CDR2 SVGAGI. V shed 0 bases and J shed 9 bases, with 6 bases lying between them. The CDR3 length is 13 residues. The origin of this receptor is a man aged 40-49 years with glioma. V and J are TRBV6-5 and TRBJ1-6; D might be TRBD1 (5 bases). This material consisted of PBMCs, taken from a glioma patient whose treatment included an IDH1 peptide vaccine. CDR3 DNA: TGTGCCAGCAGTTACTCGGGGACTTCACCCCTCCACTTT. This gives the protein CASSYSGTSPLHF.